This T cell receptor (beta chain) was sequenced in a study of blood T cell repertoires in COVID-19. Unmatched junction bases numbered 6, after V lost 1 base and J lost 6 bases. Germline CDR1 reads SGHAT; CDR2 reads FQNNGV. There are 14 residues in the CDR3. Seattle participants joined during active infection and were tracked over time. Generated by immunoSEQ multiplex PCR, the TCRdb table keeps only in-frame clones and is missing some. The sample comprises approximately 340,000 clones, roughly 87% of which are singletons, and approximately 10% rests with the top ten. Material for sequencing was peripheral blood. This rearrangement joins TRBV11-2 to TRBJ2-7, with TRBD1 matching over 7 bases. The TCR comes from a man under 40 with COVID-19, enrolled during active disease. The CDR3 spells CASSLAGQPIEQYF. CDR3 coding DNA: TGTGCCAGCAGCTTAGCGGGACAGCCGATCGAGCAGTACTTC.